This T cell receptor (beta chain) is from a study of shared clonotypes between healthy human individuals (dated by TCRdb to the early 2020s). Broadly, across the study: The cohort comprised two women and a few men aged 18 to 49 years. Blood TCR repertoires of several healthy adults were deeply sequenced to estimate repertoire size and the extent of clonotype sharing between individuals. Different laboratories and diverse techniques were used to prepare libraries and sequence TCR repertoires, to increase sequencing depth and limit assay-specific biases. Between about 0.8 and 9 billion PBMCs per donor were obtained by leukapheresis. The research as a whole found: Sampling was restricted to blood, and TCR repertoires in tissue are likely to differ from TCR repertoires in blood. The small number of donors limited the genetic and exposure-history diversity represented. Based on pairwise subsampling, the degree of clonotype sharing among donors was expected to be affected by sequencing depth.

From a lookup of the germline V gene, CDR1 and CDR2 are LGHNA and YNFKEQ. The CDR3, cysteine through phenylalanine, is 11 amino acids long. The retained sequence is limited to the CDR3, 33 bases, with the frame set at the first base. The donors were healthy, HIV-negative adults who had no recently reported acute infections or vaccinations. Every donor was a Caucasian adult residing in Nashville, Tennessee, USA. For unsorted samples, about 90 million PBMCs were counted, and genomic DNA was extracted using the QIAamp DNA Blood Mini kit. Blood was obtained by leukapheresis, after which PBMCs were separated by Ficoll-Histopaque density gradient centrifugation and cryopreserved in liquid nitrogen vapor phase. Using the deep immunoSEQ assay, TCR CDR3 regions were amplified from genomic DNA by multiplex PCR. Extracted genomic DNA from each cell subset was distributed evenly across all wells of several immunoSEQ 96-well plates, and each plate was treated as a replicate. For unsorted PBMC, roughly 0.3 ug of genomic DNA, equivalent to 30,000 to 35,000 T cell genomes, went into each replicate PCR. Ten immunoSEQ deep assay plates were used to sequence unsorted PBMC genomic DNA. The purified libraries were quantified using a Qubit 3.0 fluorometer, sized with a Bioanalyzer 2100, and then quantified again using the KAPA Library Quantification kit. Every immunoSEQ 96-well plate was sequenced on a dedicated single-read 150-cycle Illumina NextSeq 550 flow cell. As for how the authors treated the data: Because the immunoSEQ output held only junctional sequences and lacked quality scores, the filtering could not match the filtering applied to full-length reads. Sequences were annotated with PyIR, a Python wrapper for IgBLAST v1.9, using IMGT germline references to assign V/J genes and CDR3. Reads were removed for weak V/J assignments (E-value above 1e-6), missing CDR3, stop codons, out-of-frame junctions, or ambiguous translated residues. V3J clonotypes were defined as sequences sharing the same inferred V gene, J gene, and CDR3 amino acid sequence. Percentage overlap between repertoires was computed as shared unique clonotypes divided by the size of the smaller repertoire. Richness of each repertoire was evaluated using RTK rarefaction, the Chao1 estimator, and Recon v2.1 estimates of unobserved clonotypes. Sourced from immuneACCESS, this table was stored by TCRdb with only in-frame sequences that have V and J called. A share of the clones is absent; for the studies checked, an unresolved V gene accounts for under half, and the remainder has no known explanation. The V and J calls and clone size come from that table; D and trimming were worked out from the DNA. This sample holds 100,000 or so clones; around half were observed only once. The biggest ten clones account for more than 12% of the sample.

This clone was seen a handful of times. There is no known antigen for this receptor. A much larger clone differs from this one at a single base, so this may be a read error. The rearranged chain carries TRBV4-2 and TRBJ2-5, with the D gene uncertain. The J call is doubtful: the DNA matches TRBJ2-7 better. The sequencing input was PBMCs. This clonotype was obtained from a woman aged 40-49 years in good health. Some clones in this sample may be carry-over from other donors' samples. The DNA is TGTGCCAGCAGCCAAAGCTACGAGCAGTACTTC. This translates into CASSQSYEQYF.